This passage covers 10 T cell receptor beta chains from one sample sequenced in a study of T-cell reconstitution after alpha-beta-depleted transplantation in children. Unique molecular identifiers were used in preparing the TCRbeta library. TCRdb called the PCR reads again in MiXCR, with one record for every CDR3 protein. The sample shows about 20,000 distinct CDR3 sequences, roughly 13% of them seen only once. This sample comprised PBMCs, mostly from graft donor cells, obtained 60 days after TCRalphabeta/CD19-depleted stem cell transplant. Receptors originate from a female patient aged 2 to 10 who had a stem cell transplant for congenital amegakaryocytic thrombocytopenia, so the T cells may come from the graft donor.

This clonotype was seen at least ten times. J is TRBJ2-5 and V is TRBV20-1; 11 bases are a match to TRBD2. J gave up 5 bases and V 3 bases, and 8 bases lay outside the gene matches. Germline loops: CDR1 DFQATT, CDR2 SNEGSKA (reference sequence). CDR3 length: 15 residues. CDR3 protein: CSASLTSGSTETQYF. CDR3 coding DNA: TGCAGTGCTAGCCTAACTAGCGGGAGTACGGAGACCCAGTACTTC.

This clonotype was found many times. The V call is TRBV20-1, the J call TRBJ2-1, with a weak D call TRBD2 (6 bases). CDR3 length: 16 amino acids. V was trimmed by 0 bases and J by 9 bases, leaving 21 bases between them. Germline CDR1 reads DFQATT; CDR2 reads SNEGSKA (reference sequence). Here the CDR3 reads CSARDLVAEGFSEQFF. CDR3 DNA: TGCAGTGCTAGAGATCTTGTAGCGGAAGGATTTAGTGAGCAGTTCTTC.

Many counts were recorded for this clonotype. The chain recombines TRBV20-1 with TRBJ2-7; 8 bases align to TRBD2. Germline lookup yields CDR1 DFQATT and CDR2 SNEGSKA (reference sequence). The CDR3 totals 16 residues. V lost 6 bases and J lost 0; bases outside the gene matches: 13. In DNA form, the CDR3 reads TGCAGTGCCCAGAGGGGATCGGGAGGGTTCTCCTACGAGCAGTACTTC. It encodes CSAQRGSGGFSYEQYF.

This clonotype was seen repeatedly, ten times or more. The DNA of the CDR3 is TGTGCCCGGAGCCGCAGTGGGAGCGATGAGCAGTTCTTC. It specifies CARSRSGSDEQFF. The rearrangement links TRBV6-5 to TRBJ2-1; a weak D match, TRBD2 (5 bases). Germline V gives CDR1 MNHEY, CDR2 SVGAGI. Trimming shortened V by 11 bases and J by 8 bases, and 19 bases separated the two germline ends. CDR3 length equals 13 residues.

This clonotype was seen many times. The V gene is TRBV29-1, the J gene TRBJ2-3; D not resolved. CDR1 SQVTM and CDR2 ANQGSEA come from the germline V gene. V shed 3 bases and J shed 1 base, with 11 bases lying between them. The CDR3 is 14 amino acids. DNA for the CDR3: TGCAGCGTTGAGAGTACAAAGGGCACAGATACGCAGTATTTT. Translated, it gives CSVESTKGTDTQYF.

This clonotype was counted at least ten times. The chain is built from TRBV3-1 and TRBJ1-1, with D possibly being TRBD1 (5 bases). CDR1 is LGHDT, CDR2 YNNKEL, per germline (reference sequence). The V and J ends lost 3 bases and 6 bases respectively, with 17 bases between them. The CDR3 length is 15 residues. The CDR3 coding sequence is TGTGCCAGCAGCCACGGATCCGGGGAGGGGCCTGAAGCTTTCTTT. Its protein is CASSHGSGEGPEAFF.

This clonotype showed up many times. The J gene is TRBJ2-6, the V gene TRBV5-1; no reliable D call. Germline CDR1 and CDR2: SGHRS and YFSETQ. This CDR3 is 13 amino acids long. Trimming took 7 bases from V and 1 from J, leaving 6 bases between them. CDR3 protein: CASAASGANVLTF. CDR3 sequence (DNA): TGCGCCAGCGCCGCGTCTGGGGCCAACGTCCTGACTTTC. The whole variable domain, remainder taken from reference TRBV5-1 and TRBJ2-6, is KAGVTQTPRYLIKTRGQQVTLSCSPISGHRSVSWYQQTPGQGLQFLFEYFSETQRNKGNFPGRFSGRQFSNSRSEMNVSTLELGDSALYLCASAASGANVLTFGAGSRLTVL.

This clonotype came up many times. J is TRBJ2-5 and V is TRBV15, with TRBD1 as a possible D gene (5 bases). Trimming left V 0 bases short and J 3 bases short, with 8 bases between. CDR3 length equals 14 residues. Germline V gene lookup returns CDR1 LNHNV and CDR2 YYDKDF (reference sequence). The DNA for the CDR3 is TGTGCCACCAGCAGAGATATAGGGGAAGAGACCCAGTACTTC. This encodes CATSRDIGEETQYF. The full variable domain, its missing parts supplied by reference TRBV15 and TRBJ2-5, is DAMVIQNPRYQVTQFGKPVTLSCSQTLNHNVMYWYQQKSSQAPKLLFHYYDKDFNNEADTPDNFQSRRPNTSFCFLDIRSPGLGDTAMYLCATSRDIGEETQYFGPGTRLLVL.

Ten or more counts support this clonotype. CDR3 in amino acids: CASSYSLAGVSDTQYF. The CDR3 region has the DNA TGTGCCAGCAGTTACTCGCTAGCGGGGGTCTCAGATACGCAGTATTTT. V and J are TRBV6-5 and TRBJ2-3; 10 bases are a match to TRBD2. V lost 0 bases to trimming and J lost 4 bases; unmatched junction nucleotides: 4. Germline V gene sequence: CDR1 MNHEY, CDR2 SVGAGI. CDR3 size: 16 residues.

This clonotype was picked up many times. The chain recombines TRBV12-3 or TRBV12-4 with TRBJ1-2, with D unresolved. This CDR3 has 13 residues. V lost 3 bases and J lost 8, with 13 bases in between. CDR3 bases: TGTGCCAGCAGTTTGGTGTCTGGCGACGGCTACACCTTC. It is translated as CASSLVSGDGYTF.